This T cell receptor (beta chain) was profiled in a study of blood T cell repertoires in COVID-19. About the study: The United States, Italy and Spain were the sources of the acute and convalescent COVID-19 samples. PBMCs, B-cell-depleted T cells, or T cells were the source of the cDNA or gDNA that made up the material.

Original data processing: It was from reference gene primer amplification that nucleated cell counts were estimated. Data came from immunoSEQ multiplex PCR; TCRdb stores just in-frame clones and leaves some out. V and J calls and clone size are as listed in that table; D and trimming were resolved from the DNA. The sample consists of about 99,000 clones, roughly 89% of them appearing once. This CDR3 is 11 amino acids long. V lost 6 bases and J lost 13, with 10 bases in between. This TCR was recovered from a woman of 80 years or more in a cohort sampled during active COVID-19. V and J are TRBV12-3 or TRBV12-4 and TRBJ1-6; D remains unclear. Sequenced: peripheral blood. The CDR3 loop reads CASRAGGPLHF. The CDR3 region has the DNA TGTGCCAGCAGGGCAGGTGGTCCCCTCCACTTT.